The clone carrying this T cell receptor (beta chain) was seen only once. These data come from a study of TIL therapy for anti-PD-1-resistant metastatic lung cancer. Stated time point: pre-treatment sample, taken before nivolumab and TIL therapy. Tumor tissue came from excised metastases, mostly pleural nodules or supraclavicular lymph nodes. This was the immunoSEQ v3 assay. Assay used: immunoSEQ multiplex PCR; TCRdb lists only in-frame clones, some missing. Among several thousand clones listed, around three fifths were seen once. There are 15 residues in the CDR3. Trimming took off 2 bases at V and 11 bases at J, with 21 bases between the two ends. Germline CDR1 reads MNHEY; CDR2 reads SVGAGI.

The specimen was tumor tissue, collected at baseline. This receptor was obtained from a person aged 25 to 85 with non-small cell lung cancer. The V and J genes are TRBV6-5 and TRBJ1-2; maybe TRBD1 (6 bases). The chain's CDR3 is CASSYVTGSLRVYTF. The CDR3 coding sequence is TGTGCCAGCAGTTACGTAACAGGGAGTCTAAGAGTGTACACCTTC.